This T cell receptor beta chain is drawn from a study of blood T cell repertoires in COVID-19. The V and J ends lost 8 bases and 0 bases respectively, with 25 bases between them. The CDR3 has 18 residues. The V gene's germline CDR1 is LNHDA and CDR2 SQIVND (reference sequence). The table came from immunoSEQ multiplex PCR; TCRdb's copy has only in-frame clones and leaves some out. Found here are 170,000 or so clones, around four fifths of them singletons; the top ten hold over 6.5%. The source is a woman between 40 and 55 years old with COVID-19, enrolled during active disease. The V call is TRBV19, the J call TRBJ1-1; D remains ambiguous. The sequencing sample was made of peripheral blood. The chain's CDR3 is CASAPSLGVGLVNTEAFF. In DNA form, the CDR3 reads TGTGCCAGTGCCCCCAGTCTCGGGGTCGGACTGGTGAACACTGAAGCTTTCTTT. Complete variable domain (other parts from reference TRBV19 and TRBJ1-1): DGGITQSPKYLFRKEGQNVTLSCEQNLNHDAMYWYRQDPGQGLRLIYYSQIVNDFQKGDIAEGYSVSREKKESFPLTVTSAQKNPTAFYLCASAPSLGVGLVNTEAFFGQGTRLTVV.